The sequence of this T cell receptor (beta chain) was determined in a study of T cell responses to AZD1222 COVID-19 vaccine. Study-wide results and caveats: Receipt of two AZD1222 doses was followed by a rise in Spike-specific TCR breadth and depth.

TCRdb's copy holds only in-frame clones and misses some; the assay was immunoSEQ multiplex PCR. The sample comprises 90,000 to 150,000 clones, around 89% of which are singletons, and approximately 6.5% rests with the top ten. This clone showed up just a few times. Its specificity is unknown. The input for sequencing was peripheral blood, taken 28 days after the second AZD1222 dose. The receptor's source is an adult who received the AZD1222 COVID-19 vaccine.

DNA for the CDR3: TGTGCCAGCAGCTTAGCCGGGACAGGGTCGGTTTTTCTTGTAGCTAATGAAAAACTGTTTTTT. It specifies CASSLAGTGSVFLVANEKLFF. The J gene is TRBJ1-4, the V gene TRBV7-4; 9 bases fit TRBD1. This CDR3 is 21 amino acids long. Losses at the gene ends were 0 bases for V and 3 bases for J; bases not matched to a gene: 17. Germline CDR1 and CDR2: SGHVT and SQSDAQ.